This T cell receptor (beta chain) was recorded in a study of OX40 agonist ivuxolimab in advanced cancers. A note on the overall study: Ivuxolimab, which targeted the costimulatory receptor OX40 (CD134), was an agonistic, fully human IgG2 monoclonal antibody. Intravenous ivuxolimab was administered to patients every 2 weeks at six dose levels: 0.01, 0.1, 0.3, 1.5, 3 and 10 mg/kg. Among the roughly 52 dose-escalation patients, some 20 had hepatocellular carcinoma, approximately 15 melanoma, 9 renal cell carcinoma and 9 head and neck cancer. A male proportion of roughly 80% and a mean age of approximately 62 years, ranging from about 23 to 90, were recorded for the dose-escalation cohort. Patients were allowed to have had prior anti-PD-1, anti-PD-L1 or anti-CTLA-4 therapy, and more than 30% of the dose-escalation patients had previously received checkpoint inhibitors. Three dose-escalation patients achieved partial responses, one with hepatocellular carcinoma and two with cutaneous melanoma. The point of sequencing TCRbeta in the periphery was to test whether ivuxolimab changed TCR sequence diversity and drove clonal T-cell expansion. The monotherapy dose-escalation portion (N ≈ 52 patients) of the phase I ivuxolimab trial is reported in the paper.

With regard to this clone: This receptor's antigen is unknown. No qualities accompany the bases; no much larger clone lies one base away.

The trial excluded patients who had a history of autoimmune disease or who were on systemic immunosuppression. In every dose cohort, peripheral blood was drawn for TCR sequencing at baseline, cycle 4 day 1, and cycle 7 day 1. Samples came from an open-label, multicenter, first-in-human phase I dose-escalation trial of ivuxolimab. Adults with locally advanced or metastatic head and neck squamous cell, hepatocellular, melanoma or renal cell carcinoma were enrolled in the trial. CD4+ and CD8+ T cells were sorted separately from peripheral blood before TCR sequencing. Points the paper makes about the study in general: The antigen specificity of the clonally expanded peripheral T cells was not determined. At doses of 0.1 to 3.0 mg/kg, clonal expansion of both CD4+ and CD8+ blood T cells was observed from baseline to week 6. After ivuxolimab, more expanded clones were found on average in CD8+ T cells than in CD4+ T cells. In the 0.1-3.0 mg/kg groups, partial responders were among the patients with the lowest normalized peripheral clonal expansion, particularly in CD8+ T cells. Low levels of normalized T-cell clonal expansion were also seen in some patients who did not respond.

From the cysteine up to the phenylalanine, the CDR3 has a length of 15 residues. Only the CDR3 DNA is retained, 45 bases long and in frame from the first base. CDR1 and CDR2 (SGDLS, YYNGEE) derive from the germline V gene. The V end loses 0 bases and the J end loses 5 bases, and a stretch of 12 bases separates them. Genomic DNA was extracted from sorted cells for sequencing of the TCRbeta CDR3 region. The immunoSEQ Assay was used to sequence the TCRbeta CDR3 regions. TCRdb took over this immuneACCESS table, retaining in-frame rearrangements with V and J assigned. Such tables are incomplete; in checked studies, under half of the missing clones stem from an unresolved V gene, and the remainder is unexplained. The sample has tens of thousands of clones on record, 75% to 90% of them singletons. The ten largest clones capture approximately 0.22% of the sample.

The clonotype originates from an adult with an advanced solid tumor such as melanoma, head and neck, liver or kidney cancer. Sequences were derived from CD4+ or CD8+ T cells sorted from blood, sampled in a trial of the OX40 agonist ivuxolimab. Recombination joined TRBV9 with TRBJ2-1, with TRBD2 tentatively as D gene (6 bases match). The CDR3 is CASSVGLVLDNEQFF. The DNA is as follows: TGTGCCAGCAGCGTAGGACTAGTCTTGGACAATGAGCAGTTCTTC.